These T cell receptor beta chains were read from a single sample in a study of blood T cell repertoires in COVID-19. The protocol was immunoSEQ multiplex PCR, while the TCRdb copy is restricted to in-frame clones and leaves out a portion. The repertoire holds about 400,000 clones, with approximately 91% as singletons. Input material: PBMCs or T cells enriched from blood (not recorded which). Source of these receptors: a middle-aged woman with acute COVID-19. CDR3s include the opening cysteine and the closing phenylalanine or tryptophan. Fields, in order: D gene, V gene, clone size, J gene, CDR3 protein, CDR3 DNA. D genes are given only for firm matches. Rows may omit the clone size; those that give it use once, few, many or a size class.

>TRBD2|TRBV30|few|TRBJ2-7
CAWTSGTGEQYF
TGTGCCTGGACTAGCGGGACGGGGGAGCAGTACTTC
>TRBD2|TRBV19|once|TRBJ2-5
CASSRGGVGGETQYF
TGTGCCAGTAGTAGGGGAGGGGTGGGCGGAGAGACCCAGTACTTC
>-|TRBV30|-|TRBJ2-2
CAWSGGTPTGELFF
TGTGCCTGGAGTGGAGGGACACCGACCGGGGAGCTGTTTTTT
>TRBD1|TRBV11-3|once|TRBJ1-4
CASSPRTGGRRTTNEKLFF
TGTGCCAGCAGCCCTCGGACAGGGGGAAGGCGTACAACTAATGAAAAACTGTTTTTT
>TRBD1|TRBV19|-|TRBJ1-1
CASSETGGDTEAFF
TGTGCCAGTAGTGAGACAGGGGGAGACACTGAAGCTTTCTTT
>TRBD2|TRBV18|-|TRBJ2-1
CASSPPTKASGGNEQFF
TGTGCCAGCTCACCGCCTACTAAGGCCAGCGGGGGCAATGAGCAGTTCTTC
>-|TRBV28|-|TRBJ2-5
CASSSIVLEIQETQYF
TGTGCCAGCAGTTCAATCGTCCTGGAGATTCAAGAGACCCAGTACTTC
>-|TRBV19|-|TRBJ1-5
CATSGVQAPSNQPQHF
TGTGCCACCAGCGGGGTCCAGGCCCCGAGCAATCAGCCCCAGCATTTT
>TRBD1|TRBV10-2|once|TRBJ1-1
CASKPGTGNTEAFF
TGCGCCAGCAAACCCGGGACAGGGAACACTGAAGCTTTCTTT
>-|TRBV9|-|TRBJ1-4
CASSRDRSTNEKLFF
TGTGCCAGCAGCCGAGACAGATCAACTAATGAAAAACTGTTTTTT
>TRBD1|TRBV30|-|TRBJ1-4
CAWQGGQGAFGEKLFF
TGTGCCTGGCAAGGGGGACAGGGGGCTTTTGGTGAAAAACTGTTTTTT
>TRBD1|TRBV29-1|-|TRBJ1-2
CSVSTGVYGYTF
TGCAGCGTTTCAACAGGGGTGTATGGCTACACCTTC
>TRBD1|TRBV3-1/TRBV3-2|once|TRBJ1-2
CASSQDLRGTEYGYTF
TGTGCCAGCAGCCAAGATCTTAGGGGGACAGAATATGGCTACACCTTC
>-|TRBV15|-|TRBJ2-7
CATSRVENHEQYF
TGTGCCACCAGCAGAGTAGAGAATCACGAGCAGTACTTC
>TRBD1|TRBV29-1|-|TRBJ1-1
CSGHRGPNTEAFF
TGCAGCGGACACAGGGGACCAAACACTGAAGCTTTCTTT
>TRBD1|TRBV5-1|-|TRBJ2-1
CASSTGEFTYNEQFF
TGCGCCAGCAGTACAGGGGAATTCACCTACAATGAGCAGTTCTTC
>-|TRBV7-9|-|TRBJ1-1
CASSLGGIGFEAFF
TGTGCCAGCAGCTTAGGAGGGATTGGGTTCGAAGCTTTCTTT